This is a list of T cell receptor beta chains from one sample in a study of human T cells and chemical hapten exposure. MiXCR was run by TCRdb on the RACE reads, yielding one entry per CDR3 protein. This sample has some 200,000 distinct CDR3 sequences, with approximately 20% found just once. Specimen: whole blood, collected in connection with sensitization to the hapten diphenylcyclopropenone (DPC). These receptors were taken from a woman in her 50s with alopecia areata. Some clones in this sample may be carry-over from other donors' samples. Both conserved end residues are part of each CDR3. The D gene is left open where the match is weak. Clone sizes are given selectively: once, few, many, or a class where the clone is expanded.

NA	TRBV27	TRBJ2-5	15	NA	CASRAGWGGQETQYF	TGTGCCAGCAGGGCAGGTTGGGGTGGCCAAGAGACCCAGTACTTC
NA	TRBV12-3/TRBV12-4	TRBJ2-6	16	TRBD1	CASSLETGAGANVLTF	TGTGCCAGCAGTCTCGAGACAGGGGCTGGGGCCAACGTCCTGACTTTC
few	TRBV6-1	TRBJ1-6	15	NA	CASSRRDQANSPLHF	TGTGCCAGCAGCCGGCGGGACCAAGCCAATTCACCCCTCCACTTT
NA	TRBV29-1	TRBJ2-1	14	TRBD2	CSAVGLAGYNEQFF	TGCAGCGCCGTGGGACTAGCGGGATACAATGAGCAGTTCTTC
NA	TRBV5-5	TRBJ2-2	15	NA	CASSPTTGYSGELFF	TGTGCCAGCAGCCCTACAACAGGGTACTCCGGGGAGCTGTTTTTT
NA	TRBV15	TRBJ1-2	14	NA	CATSRDRTAYGYTF	TGTGCCACCAGCAGAGATAGAACGGCCTATGGCTACACCTTC
NA	TRBV12-3/TRBV12-4	TRBJ2-1	13	NA	CASRQETNNEQFF	TGTGCCAGCAGACAAGAAACCAACAATGAGCAGTTCTTC
NA	TRBV19	TRBJ2-2	14	TRBD1	CATPTGGPAGELFF	TGTGCCACTCCAACAGGGGGCCCGGCCGGGGAGCTGTTTTTT
few	TRBV7-2	TRBJ2-1	14	TRBD2	CASSHPGLAGDRVF	TGTGCCAGCAGCCACCCGGGACTAGCGGGAGATCGGGTCTTC
NA	TRBV29-1	TRBJ2-7	14	NA	CSVAGGQPGSQQYF	TGCAGCGTTGCGGGGGGCCAGCCGGGCTCGCAGCAGTACTTC
NA	TRBV2	TRBJ1-2	14	TRBD1	CASRTGGASHGYTF	TGTGCCAGCAGAACAGGGGGCGCTTCCCATGGCTACACCTTC
NA	TRBV7-2	TRBJ2-5	15	TRBD1	CASSSTGARGRTQYF	TGTGCCAGCAGCAGTACAGGGGCGCGAGGGAGGACCCAGTACTTC
few	TRBV7-2	TRBJ1-1	11	NA	CASSLEYRAFF	TGTGCCAGCAGCTTAGAATATAGAGCTTTCTTT
NA	TRBV27	TRBJ1-4	16	NA	CASSLSFQDAPEKLFF	TGTGCCAGCAGCCTCTCTTTTCAAGATGCACCTGAAAAACTGTTTTTT
few	TRBV28	TRBJ1-1	12	NA	CASSERAWGAFF	TGTGCCAGCAGCGAGAGGGCCTGGGGAGCTTTCTTT
few	TRBV4-2	TRBJ2-3	14	TRBD2	CASSPLAGGDTQYF	TGTGCCAGCAGCCCCCTGGCGGGAGGGGATACGCAGTATTTT
once	TRBV6-2/TRBV6-3	TRBJ2-7	13	TRBD1	CASRWDSLYEQYF	TGTGCCAGCAGATGGGACAGCCTCTACGAGCAGTACTTC
NA	TRBV9	TRBJ1-4	16	NA	CASSLSGEPFNEKLFF	TGTGCCAGCAGCCTATCTGGAGAGCCATTCAATGAAAAACTGTTTTTT
few	TRBV29-1	TRBJ1-2	15	TRBD1	CSVTDYRGSDYGYTF	TGCAGCGTTACCGACTACAGGGGCTCGGACTATGGCTACACCTTC
NA	TRBV6-5	TRBJ1-1	13	NA	CASSTSENTEAFF	TGTGCCAGCAGTACCTCGGAGAACACTGAAGCTTTCTTT
NA	TRBV7-8	TRBJ2-1	16	TRBD2	CASSLGASGTYNEQFF	TGTGCCAGCAGCTTAGGTGCTAGCGGGACCTACAATGAGCAGTTCTTC
medium-sized	TRBV20-1	TRBJ2-7	9	NA	CSPPYEQYF	TGCAGTCCCCCTTACGAGCAGTACTTC
NA	TRBV15	TRBJ1-1	13	NA	CATSRDLGSEAFF	TGTGCCACCAGCAGAGATTTAGGGTCTGAAGCTTTCTTT
NA	TRBV10-3	TRBJ2-7	15	TRBD1	CAISDWTGGLDEQYF	TGTGCCATCAGTGACTGGACAGGGGGCCTCGACGAGCAGTACTTC
NA	TRBV10-3	TRBJ2-1	13	NA	CAISGTRAHEQFF	TGTGCCATCAGTGGGACAAGGGCCCATGAGCAGTTCTTC
few	TRBV20-1	TRBJ2-2	13	NA	CSAGSRGTGELFF	TGCAGTGCTGGATCAAGAGGGACCGGGGAGCTGTTTTTT
NA	TRBV3-1	TRBJ1-1	14	NA	CASNILGGSTEAFF	TGTGCCAGCAACATATTGGGAGGGAGCACTGAAGCTTTCTTT
NA	TRBV5-5	TRBJ1-1	15	NA	CASSIGQSMNTEAFF	TGTGCCAGCAGCATCGGACAGTCTATGAACACTGAAGCTTTCTTT
few	TRBV6-1	TRBJ2-6	19	TRBD2	CASSLGRGRHVSGANVLTF	TGTGCCAGCAGTTTAGGGAGGGGCAGGCACGTCTCTGGGGCCAACGTCCTGACTTTC
few	TRBV11-2	TRBJ2-5	14	NA	CASRPGVAQKTQYF	TGTGCCAGCAGGCCGGGGGTAGCCCAAAAGACCCAGTACTTC
few	TRBV4-2	TRBJ2-3	17	TRBD2	CASSQVSGTSVTDTQYF	TGTGCCAGCAGCCAAGTGTCCGGGACTAGCGTCACAGATACGCAGTATTTT
NA	TRBV3-1	TRBJ1-1	12	NA	CASSPIGSEAFF	TGTGCCAGCAGCCCCATCGGGAGTGAAGCTTTCTTT
NA	TRBV6-4	TRBJ2-3	16	NA	CATSSDIGVASMPQYF	TGTGCCACCTCATCCGACATCGGCGTAGCTTCTATGCCGCAGTATTTT
few	TRBV4-1	TRBJ2-1	15	NA	CASSQEEGSNNEQFF	TGCGCCAGCAGCCAAGAGGAAGGGTCCAACAATGAGCAGTTCTTC
NA	TRBV11-2	TRBJ2-7	18	NA	CASSSGLPSGTLRYEQYF	TGTGCCAGCAGCTCAGGTCTACCTTCCGGGACGCTTAGGTACGAGCAGTACTTC